The clone carrying this T cell receptor beta chain was recorded only once. Germline V gene sequence: CDR1 KGHDR, CDR2 SFDVKD. The CDR3 contains 14 residues. The V end lost 9 bases, the J end lost 4 bases, and 15 bases lay between the germline ends. Produced via immunoSEQ multiplex PCR; TCRdb's table is partial and in-frame only. Altogether 90,000 to 150,000 clones are present, 88% being singletons, with the ten largest covering around 3.8%. The data stem from a study of T cell responses to AZD1222 COVID-19 vaccine. The TCR sequence derives from an adult who received the AZD1222 COVID-19 vaccine. The chain employs TRBV24-1 and TRBJ1-5; a possible D gene is TRBD1 (6 bases). Sequenced here: peripheral blood, sampled 28 days after the second AZD1222 dose. The CDR3 reads CATRSQGSNQPQHF. DNA of the CDR3: TGTGCCACCCGCTCCCAGGGGTCAAATCAGCCCCAGCATTTT.